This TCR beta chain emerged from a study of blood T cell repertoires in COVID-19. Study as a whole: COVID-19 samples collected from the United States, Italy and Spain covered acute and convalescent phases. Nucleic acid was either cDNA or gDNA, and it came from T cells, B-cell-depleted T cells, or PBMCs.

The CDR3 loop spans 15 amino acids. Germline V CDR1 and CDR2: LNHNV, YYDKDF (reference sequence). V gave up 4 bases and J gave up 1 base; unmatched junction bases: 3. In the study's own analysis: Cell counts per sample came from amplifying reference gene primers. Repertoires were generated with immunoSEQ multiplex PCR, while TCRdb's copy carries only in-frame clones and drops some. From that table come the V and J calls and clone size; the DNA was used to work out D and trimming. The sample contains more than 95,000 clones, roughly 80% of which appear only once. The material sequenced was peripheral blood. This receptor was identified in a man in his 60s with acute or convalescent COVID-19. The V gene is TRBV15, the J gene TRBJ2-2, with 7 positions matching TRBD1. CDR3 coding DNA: TGTGCCACCAGCACCGACAGGGAGAACACCGGGGAGCTGTTTTTT. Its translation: CATSTDRENTGELFF.